The 18 T cell receptor beta chains presented below share a single source sample, sequenced in a study of control samples from healthy donors and cancer patients. Sequencing was performed with immunoSEQ multiplex PCR; in TCRdb, only in-frame clones are kept and a portion is missing. The table has 75,000 to 100,000 clones, roughly 82% seen once. The sample taken for sequencing was blood. Receptors originate from a man aged 55 to 70 in good health.

This sequence joins TRBV7-8 and TRBJ2-3; the match to TRBD1 covers 8 bases. Trimming cost V 3 bases and J 0 bases; bases outside gene matches: 5. Germline V gene data show CDR1 as SGHVS and CDR2 as FQNEAQ. The CDR3 is made up of 16 amino acids. CDR3 sequence (DNA): TGTGCCAGCAGCTTGGACAGGGATACTAGCACAGATACGCAGTATTTT. This codes for CASSLDRDTSTDTQYF.

V usage is TRBV27 and J usage is TRBJ1-2, with TRBD1 as a possible D gene (5 bases). CDR1 and CDR2 from the germline V gene are MNHEY and SMNVEV (reference sequence). Deletions cut 3 bases from V and 4 bases from J, with 18 bases between. This CDR3 region has 16 residues. The chain's CDR3 is CASSFTGQGGTYGYTF. The CDR3 DNA is TGTGCCAGCAGTTTCACCGGTCAGGGCGGAACCTATGGCTACACCTTC.

This sequence joins TRBV29-1 and TRBJ2-7; D is unresolved. The CDR3 is made up of 12 amino acids. Trimming removed 4 bases at V and 2 bases at J, with 9 bases between. Germline V gene lookup returns CDR1 SQVTM and CDR2 ANQGSEA. The CDR3 region has the DNA TGCAGCGTTGGTTGGATAACCTACGAGCAGTACTTC. It specifies CSVGWITYEQYF.

In nucleotides, the CDR3 is TGTGCCAGCAGTTTATTCCACCAAGTTGTACGGAGCTCTGGAAACACCATATATTTT. This sequence encodes CASSLFHQVVRSSGNTIYF. The V and J genes are TRBV28 and TRBJ1-3; D ambiguous. The V gene lost 1 base and the J gene lost 0 bases, with 19 bases spanning the gap. CDR3 length: 19 amino acids. The germline gives CDR1 MDHEN, CDR2 SYDVKM.

CDR3 sequence reads: CASSQDLLSGQTQYF. Written as DNA, the CDR3 is TGCGCCAGCAGCCAAGATCTCTTGTCGGGCCAGACCCAGTACTTC. The rearrangement uses TRBV4-1 and TRBJ2-5, with unresolved D. The CDR3 has 15 residues. V was pared by 0 bases and J by 6 bases, with 14 bases between. CDR1 is MGHRA, CDR2 YSYEKL, per germline.

J is TRBJ2-1 and V is TRBV28, with D perhaps TRBD2 (6 bases). V lost 11 bases and J lost 5, with 16 bases in between. CDR1 MDHEN and CDR2 SYDVKM come from the germline V gene. The CDR3 is made up of 13 amino acids. Written as DNA, the CDR3 is TGTGCCTTCGCCGGGACTCGGAACAATGAGCAGTTCTTC. Its translation is CAFAGTRNNEQFF.

The genes are TRBV11-2 and TRBJ1-2; D call uncertain. The germline V gene has CDR1 SGHAT and CDR2 FQNNGV. The V end was cut by 7 bases, the J end by 7 bases, with 22 bases between. The CDR3 extends over 15 amino acids. CDR3 nucleotide sequence: TGTGCCAGCACCACGTCCGCCGGTGGAGTGGGTGGCTACACCTTC. It is translated as CASTTSAGGVGGYTF.

In regard to this clone: Mismatch with germline at one junction end may stem from a read error. Other DNA sequences from this sample encode an identical CDR3 as well. V and J are TRBV6-6 and TRBJ1-2; the D is unclear. Germline values: CDR1 MNHNY, CDR2 SVGAGI (reference sequence). There are 17 residues in the CDR3. CDR3 sequence (DNA): TGTGCTAGCAGTCCCCCCCCAGGCCAAGGCTTTGACTATGGCTACACCTTC. Protein: CASSPPPGQGFDYGYTF.

The gene calls are TRBV5-5 and TRBJ1-1; no firm D call. Deletions cut 2 bases from V and 1 base from J, with 6 bases between. The CDR3 is 13 residues long. Looked up from germline, CDR1 is SGHKS and CDR2 is YYEKEE (reference sequence). Here the CDR3 DNA reads TGTGCCAGCAGCTTCACTGGGAACACTGAAGCTTTCTTT. Protein product: CASSFTGNTEAFF.

The V gene is TRBV3-1 (or the pseudogene TRBV3-2), the J gene TRBJ1-1; D is undetermined. Per germline, CDR1 LGHDT and CDR2 YNNKEL (reference sequence). Trimming left V 1 base short and J 5 bases short, with 11 bases between. This CDR3 is built from 14 residues. The CDR3 spells CASSQGWEGTEAFF. The CDR3 DNA is TGTGCCAGCAGCCAAGGGTGGGAGGGAACTGAAGCTTTCTTT.

The table lists this clone with a few counts. The chain links TRBV5-6 to TRBJ2-7, with TRBD1 matching over 10 bases. Germline CDR1 SGHDT, CDR2 YYEEEE. V was pared by 0 bases and J by 4 bases, with 1 base of the junction left unmatched. This CDR3 spans 14 amino acids. The CDR3: CASSLVGQGYEQYF. The CDR3 coding sequence is TGTGCCAGCAGCTTGGTGGGACAGGGGTACGAGCAGTACTTC.

The chain carries TRBV3-1 (or the pseudogene TRBV3-2) and TRBJ1-1; D is unclear. V shed 0 bases and J shed 5 bases, with 16 bases lying between them. The CDR3 runs 16 residues. The germline CDR1 and CDR2 sequences are LGHDT and YNNKEL (reference sequence). In DNA form, the CDR3 reads TGTGCCAGCAGCCAAGACGACCTCGGGTTGGAGACTGAAGCTTTCTTT. Translating gives CASSQDDLGLETEAFF.

The chain has TRBV10-3 and TRBJ1-1; 8 bases line up with TRBD1. Germline V gene sequence: CDR1 ENHRY, CDR2 SYGVKD. Losses at the gene ends were 4 bases for V and 4 bases for J; bases not matched to a gene: 5. The CDR3 covers 14 residues. CDR3 sequence (DNA): TGTGCCATCAGTGTGACAGGGGCGGGCACTGAAGCTTTCTTT. It encodes CAISVTGAGTEAFF.

The chain combines TRBV19 with TRBJ2-6; D possibly corresponds to TRBD1 (5 bases). V was clipped by 7 bases and J by 0 bases, with 19 bases between them. This CDR3 is 18 amino acids long. The germline V gene encodes CDR1 LNHDA and CDR2 SQIVND (reference sequence). CDR3 in DNA: TGTGCCAGTACCCCATGGGCAGGGCTATACTCTGGGGCCAACGTCCTGACTTTC. Its translation: CASTPWAGLYSGANVLTF. The full variable domain, in which reference TRBV19 and TRBJ2-6 provide the parts outside the CDR3, is DGGITQSPKYLFRKEGQNVTLSCEQNLNHDAMYWYRQDPGQGLRLIYYSQIVNDFQKGDIAEGYSVSREKKESFPLTVTSAQKNPTAFYLCASTPWAGLYSGANVLTFGAGSRLTVL.

The chain links TRBV5-1 to TRBJ1-5; D unclear. Germline V gene lookup returns CDR1 SGHRS and CDR2 YFSETQ. Trimming removed 7 bases from V and 1 base from J, with 18 bases in between. The CDR3 contains 16 residues. The CDR3 protein is CASDNREKKSNQPQHF. CDR3 DNA: TGCGCCAGCGACAACCGGGAGAAAAAAAGCAATCAGCCCCAGCATTTT.

The chain uses TRBV24-1 and TRBJ2-7; 8 bases map to TRBD1. The germline gives CDR1 KGHDR, CDR2 SFDVKD. J was trimmed by 0 bases and V by 9 bases; bases with no gene match: 9. The CDR3 has 15 amino acids. The CDR3 sequence: CATGGDRLSSYEQYF. The CDR3 nucleotides read TGTGCCACCGGAGGGGACAGGCTGAGCTCCTACGAGCAGTACTTC.

The V and J genes are TRBV7-9 and TRBJ1-2; 11 positions match TRBD1. The CDR3 runs to 15 residues. CDR1 and CDR2 from the germline V gene are SEHNR and FQNEAQ (reference sequence). Trimming took 4 bases from V and 8 from J; bases not matched to a gene: 9. In DNA form, the CDR3 reads TGTGCCAGCAGCTCCACGGACAGGGGGCAATTGGGCTACACCTTC. It translates to CASSSTDRGQLGYTF.

This clone was observed once. The rearrangement uses TRBV5-3 and TRBJ1-2; the match to TRBD1 covers 7 bases. TRBV5-3 is recorded as an ORF, its role being uncertain. The CDR3 extends over 13 amino acids. With V trimmed by 4 bases and J by 3 bases, 3 bases remained unmatched. Written as DNA, the CDR3 is TGTGCCAGAAGCCTACAGGGGCACTATGGCTACACCTTC. This sequence encodes CARSLQGHYGYTF.